This T cell receptor (beta chain) appears in the sequencing data of a study of T cells in Graves' hyperthyroidism and ophthalmopathy. Findings and caveats of the study: Most expanded thyroid clonotypes above 0.001 recurred in blood.

Stable disease denoted Graves' hyperthyroidism without ophthalmopathy progression within 18 months. Patients with uncontrolled infections, other autoimmune diseases, pregnancy or lactation were excluded. The germline gives CDR1 SGHRS, CDR2 YFSETQ. V shed 4 bases and J shed 5 bases, with 9 bases lying between them. CDR3 length equals 13 residues. The source material, RNA transcripts, was used to amplify TCR beta CDR3 regions. HTBI primers were used for first-round RT-PCR of the TCR CDR3. Each CDR3 protein gets one entry after TCRdb re-called the multiplex PCR reads with MiXCR. This sample yields 350,000 to 450,000 distinct CDR3 sequences, of which about 15% are seen a single time; about 10% belongs to the top ten. This clonotype has a count of ten or more. No antigen is known for it.

The chain couples TRBV5-1 to TRBJ2-2; no clear D. The TCR comes from a woman in her sixties with Graves' hyperthyroidism. The material sequenced was blood. CDR3 nucleotide sequence: TGCGCCAGCAGCGTCCTAGGTACCGGGGAGCTGTTTTTT. Translating gives CASSVLGTGELFF.